Presented here are 5 T cell receptor beta chains from one specimen sequenced in a study of blood T cell repertoires in COVID-19. Produced via immunoSEQ multiplex PCR; TCRdb's table is partial and in-frame only. The sample has around 200,000 clones, nearly 90% seen once. The sample consisted of PBMCs or T cells enriched from blood (not recorded which). Receptors were obtained from a woman in her thirties or forties with acute COVID-19.

This chain links TRBV4-1 with TRBJ2-7, with D perhaps TRBD2 (5 bases). This CDR3 contains 15 residues. V lost 1 base to trimming and J lost 1 base, with 11 bases between them. CDR1 and CDR2 from the germline V gene are MGHRA and YSYEKL. The CDR3 DNA is TGCGCCAGCAGCCAAGCCGCTAGCCAGTCCTACGAGCAGTACTTC. Translating gives CASSQAASQSYEQYF.

The rearrangement links TRBV3-1 (or the pseudogene TRBV3-2) to TRBJ2-5, with a tentative D call TRBD2 (6 bases). The CDR3 loop spans 15 amino acids. The V gene's germline CDR1 is LGHDT and CDR2 YNNKEL (reference sequence). V shed 4 bases and J shed 2 bases, with 14 bases lying between them. CDR3 nucleotide sequence: TGTGCCAGCAGCCCCGTCGGGGGACCGCAAGAGACCCAGTACTTC. Its protein product is CASSPVGGPQETQYF.

The rearrangement uses TRBV19 and TRBJ1-1; D is uncertain. The CDR3 has 15 amino acids. V was shortened by 4 bases and J by 1 base, with 13 bases between the two germline ends. Germline V gives CDR1 LNHDA, CDR2 SQIVND (reference sequence). The CDR3 region has the DNA TGTGCCAGTAGTAAAGCCCTTGATCAGAACACTGAAGCTTTCTTT. It is translated as CASSKALDQNTEAFF.

This sequence joins TRBV3-1 (or the pseudogene TRBV3-2) and TRBJ2-2, with a tentative D call TRBD2 (5 bases). Germline V gene sequence: CDR1 LGHDT, CDR2 YNNKEL (reference sequence). V was clipped by 0 bases and J by 7 bases, with 15 bases between them. This CDR3 has 16 residues. CDR3 sequence (DNA): TGTGCCAGCAGCCAAGATCACTCTAGGAGGAGCGGGGAGCTGTTTTTT. Amino acid sequence: CASSQDHSRRSGELFF.

The genes are TRBV2 and TRBJ2-1, with TRBD2 matching over 7 bases. Germline trimming cut 2 bases from V and 8 bases from J; bases unmatched to any gene: 12. The CDR3 consists of 16 residues. The germline gives CDR1 SNHLY, CDR2 FYNNEI. As DNA, the CDR3 is TGTGCCAGCAGTGAAAAGGCTAGCGGCCCGAAGGATGAGCAGTTCTTC. This gives the protein CASSEKASGPKDEQFF.